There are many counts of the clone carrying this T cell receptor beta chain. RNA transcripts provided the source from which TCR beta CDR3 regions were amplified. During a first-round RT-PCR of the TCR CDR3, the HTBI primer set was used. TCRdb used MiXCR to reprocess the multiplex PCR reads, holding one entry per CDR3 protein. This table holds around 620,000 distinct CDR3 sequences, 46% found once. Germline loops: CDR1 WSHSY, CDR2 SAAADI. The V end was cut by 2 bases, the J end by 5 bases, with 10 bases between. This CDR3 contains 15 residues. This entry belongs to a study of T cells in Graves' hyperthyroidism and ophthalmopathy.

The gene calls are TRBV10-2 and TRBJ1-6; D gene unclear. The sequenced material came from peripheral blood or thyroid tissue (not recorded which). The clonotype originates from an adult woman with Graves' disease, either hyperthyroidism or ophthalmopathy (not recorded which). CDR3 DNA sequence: TGCGCCAGCAGTGAGAGGCGGAACCATAATTCACCCCTCCACTTT. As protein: CASSERRNHNSPLHF.